Shown below are 14 T cell receptor beta chains from a single sample sequenced in a study of blood T cell repertoires in COVID-19. Sequenced by immunoSEQ multiplex PCR; TCRdb stores in-frame clones only, minus some. The data contain roughly 250,000 clones, 70% to 90% of them singletons. The sequencing sample was made of peripheral blood. These receptors all come from a woman aged 50 to 65 with acute or convalescent COVID-19.

The chain couples TRBV5-1 to TRBJ2-7; D is unclear. Deletions cut 5 bases from V and 0 bases from J, with 6 bases between. Germline lookup yields CDR1 SGHRS and CDR2 YFSETQ. The CDR3 is made up of 12 amino acids. The CDR3 is CASSSSSYEQYF. The CDR3 bases are TGCGCCAGCAGTTCTAGCTCCTACGAGCAGTACTTC.

The gene calls are TRBV6-5 and TRBJ1-1, with 8 bases fitting TRBD1. This CDR3 contains 14 residues. V was pared by 6 bases and J by 3 bases, with 6 bases of the junction left unmatched. From germline, CDR1 is MNHEY and CDR2 SVGAGI. CDR3 residues: CASRSTGGDTEAFF. Written as DNA, the CDR3 is TGTGCCAGCAGGTCCACAGGGGGGGACACTGAAGCTTTCTTT.

This rearrangement joins TRBV28 to TRBJ1-2, with TRBD1 as a possible D gene (5 bases). This CDR3 contains 12 residues. Germline-derived CDR1 and CDR2 are MDHEN and SYDVKM. Trimming shortened V by 8 bases and J by 7 bases, and 14 bases separated the two germline ends. The CDR3 region is CASPSAGGGYTF. CDR3 in DNA: TGTGCCAGCCCCTCGGCCGGGGGTGGCTACACCTTC.

The CDR3 coding sequence is TGTGCCAGCAGTTTATCGGGGGACACCGGGGAGCTGTTTTTT. Residues: CASSLSGDTGELFF. The genes are TRBV28 and TRBJ2-2; TRBD2 might be the D (6 bases). The CDR3 runs 14 residues. Trimming took off 1 base at V and 3 bases at J, with 6 bases between the two ends. In germline, CDR1 is MDHEN, CDR2 SYDVKM.

This clone was observed once. The rearrangement joins TRBV19 to TRBJ2-7, with 11 bases fitting TRBD2. The CDR3 is 14 amino acids. V lost 2 bases, J lost 3 bases, and 0 bases stayed unmatched. Germline CDR1 reads LNHDA; CDR2 reads SQIVND (reference sequence). This CDR3 reads CASSITSGSYEQYF. In DNA form, the CDR3 reads TGTGCCAGTAGTATAACTAGCGGGAGCTACGAGCAGTACTTC.

This rearrangement joins TRBV9 to TRBJ2-1, with 9 bases matching TRBD2. J lost 9 bases, V lost 0 bases, and 1 base had no gene match. CDR1 and CDR2 (germline): SGDLS, YYNGEE. The CDR3 contains 13 residues. The CDR3 loop reads CASSVEREAEQFF. As DNA, the CDR3 is TGTGCCAGCAGCGTAGAGCGGGAGGCTGAGCAGTTCTTC.

The chain combines TRBV2 with TRBJ1-5, with 9 bases matching TRBD1. The length of the CDR3 is 15 residues. J lost 1 base, V lost 5 bases, and 3 bases had no gene match. Looked up from germline, CDR1 is SNHLY and CDR2 is FYNNEI. The CDR3 loop is CASSRQGGSNQPQHF. The CDR3 DNA is TGTGCCAGCAGTCGACAGGGGGGGAGCAATCAGCCCCAGCATTTT.

This chain connects TRBV28 to TRBJ2-1; TRBD2 might be the D (5 bases). The CDR3 is 13 amino acids. Germline CDR1 is MDHEN and CDR2 is SYDVKM. Trimming took 7 bases from V and 3 from J, leaving 10 bases between them. The CDR3 loop is CASTKLDYNEQFF. The DNA of the CDR3 is TGTGCCAGCACCAAACTAGACTACAATGAGCAGTTCTTC.

This clone was seen only a few times. The genes are TRBV28 and TRBJ2-7; D perhaps matches TRBD2 (5 bases). The V and J ends lost 6 bases and 6 bases respectively, with 27 bases between them. The CDR3 has 17 residues. Per germline, CDR1 MDHEN and CDR2 SYDVKM. The CDR3: CASRHELAGTGLGEQYF. DNA of the CDR3: TGTGCCAGCAGACACGAATTGGCGGGTACGGGGTTAGGCGAGCAGTACTTC.

This clone was found once. This sequence joins TRBV2 and TRBJ2-7; possibly TRBD1 for D (5 bases). Deletions cut 11 bases from V and 0 bases from J, with 14 bases between. Per the germline V gene, CDR1 is SNHLY and CDR2 is FYNNEI. This CDR3 has 13 residues. In nucleotides, the CDR3 is TGTGCCCCCCGGAAGACAGACTCCTACGAGCAGTACTTC. Residues: CAPRKTDSYEQYF. Full variable domain (missing parts from reference TRBV2 and TRBJ2-7): EPEVTQTPSHQVTQMGQEVILRCVPISNHLYFYWYRQILGQKVEFLVSFYNNEISEKSEIFDDQFSVERPDGSNFTLKIRSTKLEDSAMYFCAPRKTDSYEQYFGPGTRLTVT.

This chain joins TRBV7-9 and TRBJ2-1, with TRBD2 matching over 10 bases. V was clipped by 2 bases and J by 8 bases; unmatched bases: 6. The CDR3 contains 15 residues. Germline V gene lookup returns CDR1 SEHNR and CDR2 FQNEAQ (reference sequence). In nucleotides, the CDR3 is TGTGCCAGCAGCTTACTAGCGGGAGTATACGATGAGCAGTTCTTC. Translation: CASSLLAGVYDEQFF.

V is TRBV30 and J is TRBJ2-1, with TRBD2 identical over 12 bases. CDR3 length: 13 amino acids. Germline values: CDR1 GTSNPN, CDR2 SVGIG (reference sequence). Trimming cost V 8 bases and J 5 bases; bases outside gene matches: 4. Here the CDR3 DNA reads TGTGCCCGTGCTAGCGGGAGGGACAATGAGCAGTTCTTC. Protein sequence: CARASGRDNEQFF.

The chain couples TRBV10-3 to TRBJ2-2; 9 bases match TRBD1. J was trimmed by 2 bases and V by 9 bases; bases with no gene match: 10. Germline V lookup: CDR1 ENHRY, CDR2 SYGVKD. The CDR3 contains 16 residues. Written as DNA, the CDR3 is TGTGCCATTTCCGAGGGGACAGGGTTTAACACCGGGGAGCTGTTTTTT. It translates to CAISEGTGFNTGELFF.

The chain combines TRBV28 with TRBJ2-7; D is unclear. Trimming removed 6 bases from V and 3 bases from J, with 12 bases in between. CDR1 is MDHEN and CDR2 is SYDVKM in the germline V gene. The CDR3 runs 13 residues. The CDR3 DNA is TGTGCCAGCAGCCGCGCTCAGGTCTACGAGCAGTACTTC. Protein product: CASSRAQVYEQYF.